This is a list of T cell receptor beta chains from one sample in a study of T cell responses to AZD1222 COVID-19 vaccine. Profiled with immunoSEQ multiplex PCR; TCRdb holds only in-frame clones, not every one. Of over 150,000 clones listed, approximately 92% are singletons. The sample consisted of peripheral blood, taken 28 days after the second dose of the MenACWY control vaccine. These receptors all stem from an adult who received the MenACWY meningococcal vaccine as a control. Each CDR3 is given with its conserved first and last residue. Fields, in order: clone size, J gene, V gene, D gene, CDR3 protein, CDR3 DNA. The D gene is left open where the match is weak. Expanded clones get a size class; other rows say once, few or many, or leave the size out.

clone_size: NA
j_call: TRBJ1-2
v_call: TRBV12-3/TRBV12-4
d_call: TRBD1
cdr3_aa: CASSQGAHYGYTF
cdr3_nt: TGTGCCAGCAGTCAGGGGGCCCACTATGGCTACACCTTC

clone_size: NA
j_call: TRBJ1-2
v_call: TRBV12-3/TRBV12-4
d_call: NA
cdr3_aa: CASSPLRGGYTF
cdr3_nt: TGTGCCAGCAGTCCCCTCCGGGGTGGCTACACCTTC

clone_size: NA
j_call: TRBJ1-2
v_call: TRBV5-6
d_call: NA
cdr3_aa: CASSLGRMNYGYTF
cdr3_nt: TGTGCCAGCAGCTTGGGCAGGATGAACTATGGCTACACCTTC

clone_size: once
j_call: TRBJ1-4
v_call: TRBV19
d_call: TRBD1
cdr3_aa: CASSLGSGQPATNEKLFF
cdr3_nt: TGTGCCAGTAGCCTAGGGTCGGGACAGCCCGCAACTAATGAAAAACTGTTTTTT

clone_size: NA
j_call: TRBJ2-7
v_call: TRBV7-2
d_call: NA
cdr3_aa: CASSPSLAGYYEQYF
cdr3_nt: TGTGCCAGCTCTCCCTCTCTGGCGGGGTACTACGAGCAGTACTTC

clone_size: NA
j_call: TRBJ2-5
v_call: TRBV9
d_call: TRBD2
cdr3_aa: CASSVAPSGDETQYF
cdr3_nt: TGTGCCAGCAGCGTAGCTCCTAGCGGGGACGAGACCCAGTACTTC

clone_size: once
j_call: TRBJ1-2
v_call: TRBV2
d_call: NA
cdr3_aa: CASSRGTNYGYTF
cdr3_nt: TGTGCCAGCAGCCGGGGCACTAACTATGGCTACACCTTC

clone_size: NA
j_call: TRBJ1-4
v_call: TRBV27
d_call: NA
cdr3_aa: CASSHEGGQATNEKLFF
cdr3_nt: TGTGCCAGCAGCCATGAGGGGGGCCAAGCAACTAATGAAAAACTGTTTTTT

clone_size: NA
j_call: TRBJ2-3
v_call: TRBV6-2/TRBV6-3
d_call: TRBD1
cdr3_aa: CASSPGTGSSTDTQYF
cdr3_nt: TGTGCCAGCAGTCCAGGGACAGGATCTAGCACAGATACGCAGTATTTT

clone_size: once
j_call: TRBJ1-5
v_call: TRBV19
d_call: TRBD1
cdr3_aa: CASSATGLYQPQHF
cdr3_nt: TGTGCCAGTAGCGCGACAGGGTTGTATCAGCCCCAGCATTTT

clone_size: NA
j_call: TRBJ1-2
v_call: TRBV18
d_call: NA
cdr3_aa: CASSPDAGYGYTF
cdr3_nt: TGTGCCAGCTCCCCGGACGCCGGCTATGGCTACACCTTC

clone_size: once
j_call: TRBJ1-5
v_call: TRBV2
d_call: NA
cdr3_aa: CASSDPDQPQHF
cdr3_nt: TGTGCCAGCAGTGACCCAGATCAGCCCCAGCATTTT

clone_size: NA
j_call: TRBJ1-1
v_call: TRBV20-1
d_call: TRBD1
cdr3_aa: CSASPTQGGYTEAFF
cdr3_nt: TGCAGTGCTAGTCCAACGCAGGGGGGATACACTGAAGCTTTCTTT

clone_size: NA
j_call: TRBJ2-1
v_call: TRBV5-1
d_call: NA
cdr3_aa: CASSQGGGNEQFF
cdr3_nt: TGCGCCAGCAGCCAGGGTGGGGGGAATGAGCAGTTCTTC

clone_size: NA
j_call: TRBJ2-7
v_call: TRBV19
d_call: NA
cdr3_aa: CASKVSSGHSYEQYF
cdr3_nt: TGTGCCAGTAAAGTCTCATCTGGGCACTCCTACGAGCAGTACTTC

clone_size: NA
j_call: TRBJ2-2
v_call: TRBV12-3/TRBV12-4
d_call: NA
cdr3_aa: CASSAALSGELFF
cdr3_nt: TGTGCCAGCAGTGCCGCCCTTAGCGGGGAGCTGTTTTTT

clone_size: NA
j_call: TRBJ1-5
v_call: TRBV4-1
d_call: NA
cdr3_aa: CASSQGGGSQPQHF
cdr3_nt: TGCGCCAGCAGCCAAGGAGGGGGAAGTCAGCCCCAGCATTTT

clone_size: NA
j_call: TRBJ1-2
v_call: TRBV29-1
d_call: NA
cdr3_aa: CSVEDLGVGYGYTF
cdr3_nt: TGCAGCGTTGAAGATCTGGGGGTTGGCTATGGCTACACCTTC

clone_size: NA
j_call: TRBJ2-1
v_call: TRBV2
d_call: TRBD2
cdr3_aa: CASSPTSGSYNEQFF
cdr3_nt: TGTGCCAGCAGTCCGACTAGCGGGTCCTACAATGAGCAGTTCTTC

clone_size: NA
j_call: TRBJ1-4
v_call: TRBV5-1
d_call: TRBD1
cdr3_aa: CASRYRGFYEKLFF
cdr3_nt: TGCGCCAGCAGATACAGGGGTTTTTATGAAAAACTGTTTTTT

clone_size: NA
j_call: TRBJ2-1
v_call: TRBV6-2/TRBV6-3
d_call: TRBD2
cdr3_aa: CASSYSTSRYNEQFF
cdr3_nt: TGTGCCAGCAGTTACTCGACTAGCAGATACAATGAGCAGTTCTTC

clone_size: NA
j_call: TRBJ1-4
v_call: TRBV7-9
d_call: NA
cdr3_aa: CASSLEPPIKLFF
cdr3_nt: TGTGCCAGCAGCTTAGAGCCCCCAATAAAACTGTTTTTT

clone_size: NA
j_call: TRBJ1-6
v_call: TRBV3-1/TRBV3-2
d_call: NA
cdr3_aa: CASSAGGGSANSPLHF
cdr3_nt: TGTGCCAGCAGCGCCGGGGGGGGCTCCGCTAATTCACCCCTCCACTTT

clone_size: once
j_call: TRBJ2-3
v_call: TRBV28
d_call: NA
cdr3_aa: CASSLQGSPTDTQYF
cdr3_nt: TGTGCCAGCAGTTTACAGGGGTCCCCCACAGATACGCAGTATTTT

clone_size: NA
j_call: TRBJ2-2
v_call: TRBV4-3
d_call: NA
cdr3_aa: CASSQGGRPAGELFF
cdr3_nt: TGCGCCAGCAGCCAAGGGGGCAGACCGGCCGGGGAGCTGTTTTTT

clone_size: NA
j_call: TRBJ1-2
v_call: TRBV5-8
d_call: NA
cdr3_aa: CASSLARDKLYANYGYTF
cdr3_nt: TGTGCCAGCAGCTTGGCCAGGGACAAGCTCTATGCTAACTATGGCTACACCTTC

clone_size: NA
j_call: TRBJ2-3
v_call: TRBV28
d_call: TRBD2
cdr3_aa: CASSLGTSGGAPDTQYF
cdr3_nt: TGTGCCAGCAGTTTAGGGACTAGCGGGGGGGCCCCAGATACGCAGTATTTT

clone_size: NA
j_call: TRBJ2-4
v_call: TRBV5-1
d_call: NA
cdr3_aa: CASSLESFKNIQYF
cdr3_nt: TGCGCCAGCAGCTTGGAGAGTTTCAAAAACATTCAGTACTTC

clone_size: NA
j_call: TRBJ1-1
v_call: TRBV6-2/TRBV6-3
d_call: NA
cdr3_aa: CASSGTRTPEAFF
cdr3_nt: TGTGCCAGCAGTGGGACAAGAACGCCTGAAGCTTTCTTT

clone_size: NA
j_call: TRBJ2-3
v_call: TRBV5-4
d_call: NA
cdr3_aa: CASSLEQDTQYF
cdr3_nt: TGTGCCAGCAGCTTGGAGCAGGATACGCAGTATTTT

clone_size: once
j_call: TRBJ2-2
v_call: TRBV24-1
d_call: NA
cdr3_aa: CATSDLGVPTGELFF
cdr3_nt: TGTGCCACCAGTGATTTGGGAGTCCCCACCGGGGAGCTGTTTTTT

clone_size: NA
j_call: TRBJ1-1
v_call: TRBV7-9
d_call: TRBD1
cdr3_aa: CASSLGRQGARAFF
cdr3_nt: TGTGCCAGCAGCTTAGGGCGACAGGGGGCTCGAGCTTTCTTT

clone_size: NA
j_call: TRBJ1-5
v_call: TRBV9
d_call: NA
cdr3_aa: CASSPTSDSQPQHF
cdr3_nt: TGTGCCAGCAGCCCCACGTCGGACAGCCAGCCCCAGCATTTT

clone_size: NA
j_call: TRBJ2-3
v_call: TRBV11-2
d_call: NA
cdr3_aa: CASSLRMVQTSTDTQYF
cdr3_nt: TGTGCCAGCAGCTTAAGGATGGTTCAGACTAGCACAGATACGCAGTATTTT

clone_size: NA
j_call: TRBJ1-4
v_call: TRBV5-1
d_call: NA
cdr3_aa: CADPRDGAEKLFF
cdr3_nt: TGCGCCGACCCACGGGACGGAGCCGAAAAACTGTTTTTT

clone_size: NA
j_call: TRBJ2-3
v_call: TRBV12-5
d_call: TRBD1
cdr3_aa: CASGLGLRDRSTDTQYF
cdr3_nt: TGTGCTAGTGGTTTGGGGCTCCGGGACAGAAGCACAGATACGCAGTATTTT

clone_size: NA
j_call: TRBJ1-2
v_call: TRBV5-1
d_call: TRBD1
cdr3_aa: CASRTGGNYGYTF
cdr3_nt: TGCGCCAGCCGAACAGGGGGCAACTATGGCTACACCTTC

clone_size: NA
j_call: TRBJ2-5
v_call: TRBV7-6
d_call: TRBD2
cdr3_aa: CASSLALAGDLEIETQYF
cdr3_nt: TGTGCCAGCAGCTTAGCGCTAGCGGGGGACCTAGAAATAGAGACCCAGTACTTC

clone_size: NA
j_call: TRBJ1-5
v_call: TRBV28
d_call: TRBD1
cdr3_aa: CASGTGGGNQPQHF
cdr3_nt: TGTGCCAGCGGAACAGGGGGAGGCAATCAGCCCCAGCATTTT

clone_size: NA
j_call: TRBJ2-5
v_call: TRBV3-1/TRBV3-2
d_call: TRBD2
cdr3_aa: CASSPGLGGYQETQYF
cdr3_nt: TGTGCCAGCAGCCCCGGACTAGGAGGGTACCAAGAGACCCAGTACTTC

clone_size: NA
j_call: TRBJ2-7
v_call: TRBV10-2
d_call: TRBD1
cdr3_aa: CASNGQGAYEQYF
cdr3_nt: TGCGCCAGCAATGGACAGGGGGCCTACGAGCAGTACTTC

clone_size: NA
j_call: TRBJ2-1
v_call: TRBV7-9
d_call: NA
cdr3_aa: CASSLVVHEQFF
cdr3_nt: TGTGCCAGCAGCTTAGTAGTCCATGAGCAGTTCTTC

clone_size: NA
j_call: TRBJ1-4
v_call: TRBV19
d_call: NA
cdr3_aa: CASTSGLTNEKLFF
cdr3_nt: TGTGCCAGTACCTCAGGGCTAACTAATGAAAAACTGTTTTTT

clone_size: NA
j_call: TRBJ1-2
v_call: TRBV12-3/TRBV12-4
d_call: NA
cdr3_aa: CASSSHNNYGYTF
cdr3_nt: TGTGCCAGCAGTTCCCATAATAACTATGGCTACACCTTC

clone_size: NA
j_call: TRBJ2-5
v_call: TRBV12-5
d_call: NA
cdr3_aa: CASGPRALGAETQYF
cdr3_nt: TGTGCTAGTGGGCCCCGTGCTCTGGGCGCGGAGACCCAGTACTTC

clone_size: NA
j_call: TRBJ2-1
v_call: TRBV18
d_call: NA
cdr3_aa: CASSPGASQPLGYNEQFF
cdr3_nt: TGTGCCAGCTCACCAGGGGCTAGTCAACCCTTGGGCTACAATGAGCAGTTCTTC

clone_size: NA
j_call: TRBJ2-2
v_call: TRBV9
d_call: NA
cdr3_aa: CASSPLNTGELFF
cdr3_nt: TGTGCCAGCAGCCCCCTGAACACCGGGGAGCTGTTTTTT

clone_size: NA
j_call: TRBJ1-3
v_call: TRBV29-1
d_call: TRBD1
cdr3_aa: CSVGQSSGNTIYF
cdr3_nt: TGCAGCGTGGGACAGAGCTCTGGAAACACCATATATTTT

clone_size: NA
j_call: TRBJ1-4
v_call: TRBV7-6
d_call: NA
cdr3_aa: CASSFMTGTGNEKLFF
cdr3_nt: TGTGCCAGCAGCTTCATGACAGGAACGGGAAATGAAAAACTGTTTTTT

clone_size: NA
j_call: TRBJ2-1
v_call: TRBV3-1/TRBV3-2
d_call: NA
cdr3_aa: CASSQGTLRGTGQFF
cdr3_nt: TGTGCCAGCAGCCAAGGGACACTTAGGGGAACGGGGCAGTTCTTC

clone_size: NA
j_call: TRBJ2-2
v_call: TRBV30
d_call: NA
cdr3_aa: CAWSVYPGELFF
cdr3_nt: TGTGCCTGGAGTGTGTACCCCGGGGAGCTGTTTTTT